This T cell receptor (beta chain) is drawn from a study of shared clonotypes between healthy human individuals. Germline CDR1 reads MDHEN; CDR2 reads SYDVKM. This CDR3 comprises 13 residues. V lost 8 bases and J 4 bases, leaving 11 bases between the germline ends. The study, taken as a whole, reports: Shared across several donors were approximately 5% of the naive CD4 clonotypes.

Note on this clone: Its matching antigen is unknown.

CD8 cells regarded as naive lacked CD45RO, were positively chosen for CCR7, and omitted terminally differentiated effector memory CD45RA+ cells. Sorted-subset replicate PCRs used 150 to 200 ng DNA, some 33,000 T cell genomes. Profiled with immunoSEQ multiplex PCR; TCRdb holds only in-frame clones, not every one. Of about 2.1 million clones listed, just over 90% were seen once; the top ten hold around 1.7%. The genes are TRBV28 and TRBJ2-2; D call uncertain. The receptor was derived from a man aged 18 to 30 in good health. Some clones in this sample may be carry-over from other donors' samples. The sequenced sample consisted of naive CD8+ T cells from PBMCs. The CDR3 sequence is CASVNPATGELFF. The CDR3 nucleotides read TGTGCCAGCGTTAATCCCGCCACCGGGGAGCTGTTTTTT.